The rows below give T cell receptor beta chains drawn from one sample of a study of beta chain features in type 1 diabetes. Using immunoSEQ multiplex PCR, the repertoire was profiled, and TCRdb retains in-frame clones only, with some absent. The repertoire holds around 170,000 clones, with roughly 10% as singletons. Material: central memory CD4+ T cells from blood. The receptors shown here come from a woman in her twenties or thirties with type 1 diabetes. Both conserved end residues are part of each CDR3. Only part of the rows carry a size: once, few, many, or a class if the clone is expanded.

j_call clone_size v_call cdr3_aa
TRBJ2-1 many TRBV5-4 CASKRDSYNEQFF
TRBJ1-2 - TRBV30 CAWTGGLGYTF
TRBJ2-1 - TRBV5-6 CASSLALAGGLFNEQFF
TRBJ1-2 - TRBV15 CATSRGQGAGGYTF
TRBJ2-7 few TRBV10-1 CASSRPGRAYEQYF
TRBJ2-5 few TRBV7-9 CASSRSGIGAETQYF
TRBJ2-5 few TRBV5-1 CASSAEGVGETQYF
TRBJ2-1 - TRBV7-9 CASSLDFYNEQFF
TRBJ1-5 few TRBV5-6 CASSLGQGSNQPQHF
TRBJ2-3 - TRBV7-9 CASSHLMTGGGTDTQYF
TRBJ2-6 - TRBV5-1 CASSLLASGANVLTF
TRBJ2-6 few TRBV14 CASSLAGFSGANVLTF
TRBJ2-1 - TRBV11-3 CASSQLAGETEQFF
TRBJ2-1 few TRBV19 CASRSPLGLAGGNEQFF
TRBJ1-3 - TRBV30 CAWGHTDGTIYF
TRBJ2-7 few TRBV4-2 CASSQDGTNYEQYF
TRBJ1-4 - TRBV7-9 CASSRRTGTINEKLFF
TRBJ2-7 few TRBV28 CASSFPPNEQYF
TRBJ2-1 - TRBV5-1 CASSLEGTSGRLDEQFF
TRBJ2-7 few TRBV28 CASSLITTTYEQYF
TRBJ2-1 - TRBV5-4 CASGTSGSYNEQFF
TRBJ2-7 few TRBV30 CAWSPGQGRYEQYF
TRBJ1-2 many TRBV7-2 CASSRPDRVVGYTF
TRBJ2-5 few TRBV5-1 CASSLAGGEETQYF
TRBJ1-2 few TRBV14 CASSQARVGGYTF
TRBJ2-1 few TRBV2 CASSRSEGYNEQFF